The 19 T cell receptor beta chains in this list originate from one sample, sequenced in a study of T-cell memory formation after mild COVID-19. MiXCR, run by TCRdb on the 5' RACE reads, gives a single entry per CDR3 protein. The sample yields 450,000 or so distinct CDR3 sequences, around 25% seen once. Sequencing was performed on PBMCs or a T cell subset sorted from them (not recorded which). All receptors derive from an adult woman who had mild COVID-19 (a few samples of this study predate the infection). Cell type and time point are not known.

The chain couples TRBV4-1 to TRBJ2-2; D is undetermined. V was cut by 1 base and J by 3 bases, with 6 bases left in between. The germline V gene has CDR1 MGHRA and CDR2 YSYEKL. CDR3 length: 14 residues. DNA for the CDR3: TGCGCCAGCAGCCAAGCAGAAGACACCGGGGAGCTGTTTTTT. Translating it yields CASSQAEDTGELFF.

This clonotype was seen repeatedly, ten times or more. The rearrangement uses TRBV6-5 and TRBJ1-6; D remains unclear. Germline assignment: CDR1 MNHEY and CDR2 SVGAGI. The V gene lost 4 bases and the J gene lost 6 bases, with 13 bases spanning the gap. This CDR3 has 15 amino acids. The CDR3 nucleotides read TGTGCCAGCAGTTCCCGACCTGCACGTAATTCACCCCTCCACTTT. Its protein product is CASSSRPARNSPLHF.

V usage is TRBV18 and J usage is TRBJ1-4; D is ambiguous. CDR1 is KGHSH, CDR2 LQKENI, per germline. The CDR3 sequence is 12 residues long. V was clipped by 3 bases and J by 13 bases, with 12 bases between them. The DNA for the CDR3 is TGTGCCAGCTCACCCGACCCTGTGGGACTGTTTTTT. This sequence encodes CASSPDPVGLFF.

In DNA form, the CDR3 reads TGTGCCAGCAGCTTAGCGCAGGGATCAGATACGCAGTATTTT. It translates to CASSLAQGSDTQYF. V is TRBV7-7 and J is TRBJ2-3; tentative D call: TRBD1 (5 bases). V dropped 0 bases and J dropped 4 bases, with 8 bases sitting between them. The germline gives CDR1 SSHAT, CDR2 FNYEAQ (reference sequence). The CDR3 totals 14 residues.

This chain's CDR3 is CASTRTDTQYF. The CDR3 nucleotides are TGTGCCAGCACGCGAACAGATACGCAGTATTTT. The chain links TRBV27 to TRBJ2-3; no definite D call. The CDR3 has 11 amino acids. Trimming removed 7 bases from V and 3 bases from J, with 5 bases in between. Germline V gene data show CDR1 as MNHEY and CDR2 as SMNVEV (reference sequence).

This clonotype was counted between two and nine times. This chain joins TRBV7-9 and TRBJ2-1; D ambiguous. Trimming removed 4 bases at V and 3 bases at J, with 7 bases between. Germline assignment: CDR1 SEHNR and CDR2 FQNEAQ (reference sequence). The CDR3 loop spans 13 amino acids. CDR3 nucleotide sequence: TGTGCCAGCAGCTCGCTGGGCTACAATGAGCAGTTCTTC. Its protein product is CASSSLGYNEQFF.

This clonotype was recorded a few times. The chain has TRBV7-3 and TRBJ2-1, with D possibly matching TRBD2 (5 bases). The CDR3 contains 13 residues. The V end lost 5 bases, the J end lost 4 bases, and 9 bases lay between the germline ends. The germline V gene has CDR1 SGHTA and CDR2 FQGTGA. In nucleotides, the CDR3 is TGTGCCAGCAGCGACTACTCTTACAATGAGCAGTTCTTC. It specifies CASSDYSYNEQFF.

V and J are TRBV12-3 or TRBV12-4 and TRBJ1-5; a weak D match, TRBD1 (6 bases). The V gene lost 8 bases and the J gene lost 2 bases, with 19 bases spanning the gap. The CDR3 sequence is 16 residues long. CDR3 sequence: CASQTEGVIGNQPQHF. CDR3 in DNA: TGTGCCAGCCAAACGGAGGGGGTTATAGGCAATCAGCCCCAGCATTTT.

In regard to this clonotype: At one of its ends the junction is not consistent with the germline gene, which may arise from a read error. DNA of the CDR3: TGCACCAGCAGCTCCAACCGGGACAGCGGAAAATATGGCTACACCTTC. This translates into CTSSSNRDSGKYGYTF. The rearrangement joins TRBV5-1 to TRBJ1-2, with 7 bases fitting TRBD1. The CDR3 has 16 amino acids. Looked up from germline, CDR1 is SGHRS and CDR2 is YFSETQ. Full variable domain (rest looked up from reference TRBV5-1 and TRBJ1-2): KAGVTQTPRYLIKTRGQQVTLSCSPISGHRSVSWYQQTPGQGLQFLFEYFSETQRNKGNFPGRFSGRQFSNSRSEMNVSTLELGDSALYLCTSSSNRDSGKYGYTFGSGTRLTVV.

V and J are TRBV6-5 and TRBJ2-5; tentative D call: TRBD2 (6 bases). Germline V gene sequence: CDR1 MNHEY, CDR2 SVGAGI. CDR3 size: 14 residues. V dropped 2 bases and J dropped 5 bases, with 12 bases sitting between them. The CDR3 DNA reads TGTGCCAGCAGTTACGGAGGGACCTGGGAGACCCAGTACTTC. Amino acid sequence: CASSYGGTWETQYF.

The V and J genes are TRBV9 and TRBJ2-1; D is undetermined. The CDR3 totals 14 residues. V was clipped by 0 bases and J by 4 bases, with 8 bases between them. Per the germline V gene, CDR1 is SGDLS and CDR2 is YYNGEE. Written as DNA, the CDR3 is TGTGCCAGCAGCGTAGCGGCGCAGTACAATGAGCAGTTCTTC. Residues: CASSVAAQYNEQFF.

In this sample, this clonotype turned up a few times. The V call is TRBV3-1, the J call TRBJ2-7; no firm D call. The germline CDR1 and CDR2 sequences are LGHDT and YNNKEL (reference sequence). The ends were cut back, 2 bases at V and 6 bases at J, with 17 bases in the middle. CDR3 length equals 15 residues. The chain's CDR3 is CASSQPYGAVAEQYF. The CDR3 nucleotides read TGTGCCAGCAGCCAACCCTATGGCGCCGTCGCCGAGCAGTACTTC.

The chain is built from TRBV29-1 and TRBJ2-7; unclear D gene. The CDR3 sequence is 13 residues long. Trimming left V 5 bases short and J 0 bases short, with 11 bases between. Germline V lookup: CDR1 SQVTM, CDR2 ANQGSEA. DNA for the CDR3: TGCAGCGTTCTGGGGATGAGCTCCTACGAGCAGTACTTC. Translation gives CSVLGMSSYEQYF.

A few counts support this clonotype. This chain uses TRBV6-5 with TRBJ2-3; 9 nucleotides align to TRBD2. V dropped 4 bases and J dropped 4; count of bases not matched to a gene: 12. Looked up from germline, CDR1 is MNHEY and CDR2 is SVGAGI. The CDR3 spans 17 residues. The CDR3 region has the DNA TGTGCCAGCAGTTCGGCACTATTAGCGGGAGTCCCAGATACGCAGTATTTT. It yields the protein CASSSALLAGVPDTQYF.

For the CDR3, the DNA is TGCAGCGGGGTCGACGGAGGTAGGTCTCGTCGGCAGTTCTTC. This gives the protein CSGVDGGRSRRQFF. The chain carries TRBV29-1 and TRBJ2-1; possible D gene TRBD2, 5 bases. Per germline, CDR1 SQVTM and CDR2 ANQGSEA. V was shortened by 7 bases and J by 12 bases, with 25 bases between the two germline ends. The CDR3 length is 14 residues.

CDR3 residues: CASRRTPDTEAFF. The CDR3 DNA sequence: TGTGCCAGCAGGAGGACACCAGACACTGAAGCTTTCTTT. The chain combines TRBV7-6 with TRBJ1-1; D perhaps matches TRBD1 (5 bases). The CDR3 runs 13 residues. CDR1 is SGHVS and CDR2 is FNYEAQ in the germline V gene. V shed 6 bases and J shed 3 bases, with 11 bases lying between them.

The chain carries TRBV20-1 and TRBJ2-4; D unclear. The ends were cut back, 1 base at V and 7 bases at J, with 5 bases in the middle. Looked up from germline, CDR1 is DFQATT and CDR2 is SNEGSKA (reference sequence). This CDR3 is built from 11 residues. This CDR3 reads CSARVWNIQYF. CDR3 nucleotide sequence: TGCAGTGCTAGAGTCTGGAACATTCAGTACTTC.

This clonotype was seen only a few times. The CDR3 spells CSVELPGGNIQYF. In nucleotides, the CDR3 is TGCAGCGTTGAGTTACCCGGGGGGAACATTCAGTACTTC. This chain links TRBV29-1 with TRBJ2-4; TRBD2 matches 7 bases. J was trimmed by 7 bases and V by 3 bases; bases with no gene match: 6. Germline assignment: CDR1 SQVTM and CDR2 ANQGSEA. The CDR3 length is 13 residues.

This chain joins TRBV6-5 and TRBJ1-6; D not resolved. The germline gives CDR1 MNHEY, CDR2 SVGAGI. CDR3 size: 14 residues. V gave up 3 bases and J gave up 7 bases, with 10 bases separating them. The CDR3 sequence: CASSYVDRNSPLHF. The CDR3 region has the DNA TGTGCCAGCAGTTATGTGGATAGAAATTCACCCCTCCACTTT.